This entry lists 23 T cell receptor beta chains sequenced from one sample in a study of cytomegalovirus exposure and HLA in healthy donors. 13 Jbeta primers and 60 Vbeta primers were used for the PCR. Clones were sequenced by immunoSEQ multiplex PCR, and TCRdb holds only the in-frame ones, with some missing. The sample consists of about 150,000 clones, less than 85% of them appearing once. Source material: PBMCs. Every receptor here comes from a woman between 50 and 59 years old in good health and CMV-seropositive.

The chain is built from TRBV6-1 and TRBJ2-7, with 11 bases lining up with TRBD2. The CDR3 totals 15 residues. The V gene end was trimmed by 4 bases and the J gene end by 4 bases; junction bases not matched to a gene: 6. CDR1 MNHNS and CDR2 SASEGT come from the germline V gene. The CDR3 DNA sequence: TGTGCCAGCAGTGGGGGACTAGCGGTCCTTTACGAGCAGTACTTC. This sequence encodes CASSGGLAVLYEQYF.

Turning to this clone: This specimen includes other DNA sequences encoding the same CDR3. The chain combines TRBV7-2 with TRBJ2-7; a weak D match, TRBD1 (6 bases). CDR3 length: 15 amino acids. In germline, CDR1 is SGHTA, CDR2 FQGNSA. Trimming removed 0 bases at V and 0 bases at J, with 9 bases between. The CDR3 reads CASSLAGGSSYEQYF. CDR3 DNA: TGTGCCAGCAGCTTAGCAGGGGGTAGCTCCTACGAGCAGTACTTC.

The V gene is TRBV7-9, the J gene TRBJ1-2; possible D gene TRBD1, 6 bases. The CDR3 is 15 residues long. V shed 1 base and J shed 4 bases, with 13 bases lying between them. Germline values: CDR1 SEHNR, CDR2 FQNEAQ (reference sequence). The CDR3 is CASSLEGGGSYGYTF. CDR3 bases: TGTGCCAGCAGCTTAGAGGGGGGGGGTAGCTATGGCTACACCTTC.

The chain joins TRBV30 to TRBJ1-3; D unresolved. V dropped 2 bases and J dropped 0 bases, with 5 bases sitting between them. The CDR3 has 13 residues. Per the germline V gene, CDR1 is GTSNPN and CDR2 is SVGIG (reference sequence). CDR3 DNA sequence: TGTGCCTGGAGTCACAGCTCTGGAAACACCATATATTTT. It encodes CAWSHSSGNTIYF. The whole variable domain, filled in from reference TRBV30 and TRBJ1-3, reads SQTIHQWPATLVQPVGSPLSLECTVEGTSNPNLYWYRQAAGRGLQLLFYSVGIGQISSEVPQNLSASRPQDRQFILSSKKLLLSDSGFYLCAWSHSSGNTIYFGEGSWLTVV.

The chain employs TRBV14 and TRBJ2-1; 12 bases map to TRBD2. This CDR3 spans 17 amino acids. Germline-derived CDR1 and CDR2 are SGHDN and FVKESK. V trimming: 1 base; J trimming: 8 bases; junction bases outside the gene matches: 9. CDR3 in DNA: TGTGCCAGCAGCCAAGGGGTGCTAGCGGGGGGGCCCGATGAGCAGTTCTTC. Protein sequence: CASSQGVLAGGPDEQFF.

This chain connects TRBV28 to TRBJ2-2; 7 bases agree with TRBD1. The CDR3 has 15 residues. From germline, CDR1 is MDHEN and CDR2 SYDVKM. V gave up 5 bases and J gave up 1 base; unmatched junction bases: 4. The DNA for the CDR3 is TGTGCCAGCAGTCCAAGACAGGGGAACACCGGGGAGCTGTTTTTT. The encoded protein is CASSPRQGNTGELFF.

The chain carries TRBV11-2 and TRBJ2-7; the D is unclear. Germline lookup yields CDR1 SGHAT and CDR2 FQNNGV. The V gene lost 1 base and the J gene lost 3 bases, with 10 bases spanning the gap. The CDR3 extends over 14 amino acids. The CDR3 spells CASSLGWADYEQYF. In DNA, the CDR3 is TGTGCCAGCAGCTTAGGGTGGGCAGACTACGAGCAGTACTTC.

CDR3 sequence reads: CASSFETGMAEWQYF. The CDR3, as DNA: TGCGCCAGCAGCTTCGAGACAGGGATGGCCGAATGGCAGTACTTC. This sequence joins TRBV5-1 and TRBJ2-7, with 7 bases matching TRBD1. CDR3 size: 15 residues. V dropped 2 bases and J dropped 9; count of bases not matched to a gene: 14. CDR1 SGHRS and CDR2 YFSETQ come from the germline V gene.

V is TRBV25-1 and J is TRBJ2-1, with 8 positions matching TRBD2. The CDR3 consists of 17 residues. V lost 2 bases, J lost 3 bases, and 9 bases stayed unmatched. The V gene's germline CDR1 is MGHDK and CDR2 SYGVNS. Here the CDR3 reads CASSEGGAGVSYNEQFF. CDR3 bases: TGTGCCAGCAGTGAAGGGGGAGCGGGGGTAAGCTACAATGAGCAGTTCTTC.

This sequence joins TRBV4-3 and TRBJ2-3; D possibly corresponds to TRBD2 (7 bases). Trimming removed 3 bases from V and 6 bases from J, with 22 bases in between. This CDR3 spans 17 amino acids. The germline V gene has CDR1 LGHNA and CDR2 YSLEER. The CDR3 spells CASSHGLAAAGADTQYF. DNA of the CDR3: TGCGCCAGCAGCCACGGATTGGCCGCGGCGGGGGCGGATACGCAGTATTTT.

The rearrangement links TRBV28 to TRBJ1-5; 12 bases map to TRBD1. The CDR3 runs to 16 residues. Unmatched junction bases numbered 8, after V lost 3 bases and J lost 8 bases. Per germline, CDR1 MDHEN and CDR2 SYDVKM. As DNA, the CDR3 is TGTGCCAGCAGTTTTGGGGGGACAGGGGGCGCGAAGCCCCAGCATTTT. Translated, it gives CASSFGGTGGAKPQHF.

The chain employs TRBV27 and TRBJ1-2; 8 bases align to TRBD1. Unmatched junction bases numbered 5, after V lost 2 bases and J lost 6 bases. The CDR3 spans 14 residues. The germline V gene has CDR1 MNHEY and CDR2 SMNVEV (reference sequence). For the CDR3, the DNA is TGTGCCAGCAGTTTAGCCAGGGGGCTGCATGGCTACACCTTC. Residues: CASSLARGLHGYTF.

This rearrangement joins TRBV5-5 to TRBJ1-5, with a possible D match to TRBD1 (6 bases). V gave up 1 base and J gave up 4 bases, with 18 bases separating them. Per germline, CDR1 SGHKS and CDR2 YYEKEE (reference sequence). The CDR3 totals 17 residues. The CDR3 spells CASSLNEVRGGNQPQHF. The CDR3 nucleotides read TGTGCCAGCAGCTTGAATGAAGTTAGGGGGGGGAATCAGCCCCAGCATTTT.

The V and J genes are TRBV11-2 and TRBJ2-1, with no clear D. The V gene's germline CDR1 is SGHAT and CDR2 FQNNGV. V lost 1 base and J lost 3, with 10 bases in between. The CDR3 runs to 15 residues. The CDR3 sequence: CASSLGPTGYNEQFF. The CDR3 DNA follows: TGTGCCAGCAGCTTAGGTCCCACGGGCTACAATGAGCAGTTCTTC. Combining the CDR3 with reference TRBV11-2 and TRBJ2-1 gives the whole variable domain EAGVAQSPRYKIIEKRQSVAFWCNPISGHATLYWYQQILGQGPKLLIQFQNNGVVDDSQLPKDRFSAERLKGVDSTLKIQPAKLEDSAVYLCASSLGPTGYNEQFFGPGTRLTVL.

The table lists this clone with a count of one. V and J are TRBV14 and TRBJ2-7; D remains ambiguous. The CDR3 covers 13 residues. Trimming took 0 bases from V and 6 from J, leaving 9 bases between them. CDR1 SGHDN and CDR2 FVKESK come from the germline V gene. The CDR3 nucleotides are TGTGCCAGCAGCCAAGATTTTTTGCGCGAGCAGTACTTC. Its translation: CASSQDFLREQYF.

V gene TRBV4-2 combines with J gene TRBJ1-2; D remains unclear. The CDR3 loop spans 15 amino acids. V was clipped by 0 bases and J by 6 bases, with 14 bases between them. The V gene's germline CDR1 is LGHNA and CDR2 YNFKEQ. The chain's CDR3 is CASSQDSRGLDGYTF. In DNA, the CDR3 is TGTGCCAGCAGCCAAGATTCCCGGGGATTGGATGGCTACACCTTC.

The chain carries TRBV5-1 and TRBJ1-2, with 8 bases fitting TRBD1. This CDR3 has 14 amino acids. V trimming: 0 bases; J trimming: 9 bases; junction bases outside the gene matches: 7. Germline CDR1 reads SGHRS; CDR2 reads YFSETQ. The CDR3 reads CASSLGSGGESYTF. The CDR3 DNA is TGCGCCAGCAGCTTGGGTTCAGGGGGCGAGAGCTACACCTTC.

The J gene is TRBJ2-1, the V gene TRBV7-8; 7 bases align to TRBD2. Germline CDR1 and CDR2: SGHVS and FQNEAQ. The CDR3 has 14 amino acids. V trimming: 1 base; J trimming: 6 bases; junction bases outside the gene matches: 3. The CDR3 DNA reads TGTGCCAGCAGCTTAGTTCGACTAGCCAATGAGCAGTTCTTC. Translated: CASSLVRLANEQFF.

This clone was recorded once. The V call is TRBV19, the J call TRBJ1-2; D unclear. Germline V gene sequence: CDR1 LNHDA, CDR2 SQIVND (reference sequence). Deletions cut 8 bases from V and 6 bases from J, with 13 bases between. This CDR3 has 12 amino acids. The CDR3 region has the DNA TGTGCCAGTCGAAACAACCCCGATGGCTACACCTTC. It translates to CASRNNPDGYTF. Filled out from reference TRBV19 and TRBJ1-2, the complete variable domain reads DGGITQSPKYLFRKEGQNVTLSCEQNLNHDAMYWYRQDPGQGLRLIYYSQIVNDFQKGDIAEGYSVSREKKESFPLTVTSAQKNPTAFYLCASRNNPDGYTFGSGTRLTVV.

The J gene is TRBJ1-6, the V gene TRBV7-9; the D gene is possibly TRBD1 (6 bases). Germline V CDR1 and CDR2: SEHNR, FQNEAQ (reference sequence). Trimming stripped 5 bases from V and 8 bases from J, with 10 bases between. The CDR3 runs 13 residues. The CDR3 nucleotides read TGTGCCAGCAGCGGTAACAGGGATTCACCCCTCCACTTT. The encoded protein is CASSGNRDSPLHF.

The chain recombines TRBV25-1 with TRBJ2-2; no firm D call. The CDR3 consists of 13 residues. The V gene's germline CDR1 is MGHDK and CDR2 SYGVNS. The ends were cut back, 3 bases at V and 3 bases at J, with 5 bases in the middle. CDR3 bases: TGTGCCAGCAGTGATCGGTACACCGGGGAGCTGTTTTTT. Translating gives CASSDRYTGELFF.

The chain has TRBV7-2 and TRBJ2-3, with TRBD2 matching over 12 bases. The CDR3 contains 16 residues. Trimming at V came to 4 bases and at J to 2 bases, leaving 4 bases not matched to a gene. The germline V gene has CDR1 SGHTA and CDR2 FQGNSA. The CDR3 coding sequence is TGTGCCAGCAGCTCAGGGACTAGCGGGCTCACAGATACGCAGTATTTT. It specifies CASSSGTSGLTDTQYF.

V and J are TRBV5-1 and TRBJ2-3, with 7 bases that match TRBD1. V was clipped by 3 bases and J by 6 bases; unmatched bases: 10. The length of the CDR3 is 15 residues. The germline gives CDR1 SGHRS, CDR2 YFSETQ. The CDR3 here is CASSWGQRTLDTQYF. CDR3 DNA sequence: TGCGCCAGCAGCTGGGGACAGCGGACATTGGATACGCAGTATTTT.